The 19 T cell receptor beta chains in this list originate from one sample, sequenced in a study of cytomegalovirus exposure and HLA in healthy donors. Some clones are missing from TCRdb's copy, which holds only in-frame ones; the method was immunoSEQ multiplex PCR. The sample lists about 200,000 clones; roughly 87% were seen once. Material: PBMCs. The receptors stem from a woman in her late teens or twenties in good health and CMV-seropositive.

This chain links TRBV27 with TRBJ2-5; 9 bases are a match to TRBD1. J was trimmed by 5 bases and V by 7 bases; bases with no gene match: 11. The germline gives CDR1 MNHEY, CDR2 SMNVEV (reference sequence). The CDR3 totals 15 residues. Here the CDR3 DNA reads TGTGCCAGCAAGTCTTTAGGGACAGGGTTGGAGACCCAGTACTTC. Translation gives CASKSLGTGLETQYF.

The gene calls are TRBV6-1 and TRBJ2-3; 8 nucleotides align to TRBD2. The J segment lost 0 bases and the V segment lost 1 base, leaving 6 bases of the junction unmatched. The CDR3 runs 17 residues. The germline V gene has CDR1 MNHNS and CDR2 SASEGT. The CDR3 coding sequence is TGTGCCAGCAGTGAAGGGGTAGGACTAGCTAGCACAGATACGCAGTATTTT. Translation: CASSEGVGLASTDTQYF.

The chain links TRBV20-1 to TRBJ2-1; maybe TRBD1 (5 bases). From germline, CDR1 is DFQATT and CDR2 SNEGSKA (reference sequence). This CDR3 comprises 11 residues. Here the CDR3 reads CSPRQYNEQFF. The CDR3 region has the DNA TGCAGCCCTCGACAGTACAATGAGCAGTTCTTC.

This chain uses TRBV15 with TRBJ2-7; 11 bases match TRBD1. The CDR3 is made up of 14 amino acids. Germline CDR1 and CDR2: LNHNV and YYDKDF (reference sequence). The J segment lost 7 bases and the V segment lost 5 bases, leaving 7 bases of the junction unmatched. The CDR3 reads CATSPDRGLGEQYF. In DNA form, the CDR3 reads TGTGCCACCAGCCCGGACAGGGGGCTTGGGGAGCAGTACTTC.

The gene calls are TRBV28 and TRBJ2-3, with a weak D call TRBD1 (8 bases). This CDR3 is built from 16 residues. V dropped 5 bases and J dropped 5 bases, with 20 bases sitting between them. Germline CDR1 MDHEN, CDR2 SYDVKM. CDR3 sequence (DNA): TGTGCCAGCAGTCCGAGACAGGGGAGGGGAAAAGATACGCAGTATTTT. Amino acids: CASSPRQGRGKDTQYF.

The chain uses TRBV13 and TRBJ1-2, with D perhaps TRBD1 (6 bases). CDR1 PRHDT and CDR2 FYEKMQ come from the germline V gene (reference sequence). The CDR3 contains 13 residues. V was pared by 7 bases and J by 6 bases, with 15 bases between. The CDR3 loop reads CASTGQSSNGYTF. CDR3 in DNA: TGTGCCAGCACGGGACAAAGCTCCAATGGCTACACCTTC. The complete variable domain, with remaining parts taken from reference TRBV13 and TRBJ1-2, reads AAGVIQSPRHLIKEKRETATLKCYPIPRHDTVYWYQQGPGQDPQFLISFYEKMQSDKGSIPDRFSAQQFSDYHSELNMSSLELGDSALYFCASTGQSSNGYTFGSGTRLTVV.

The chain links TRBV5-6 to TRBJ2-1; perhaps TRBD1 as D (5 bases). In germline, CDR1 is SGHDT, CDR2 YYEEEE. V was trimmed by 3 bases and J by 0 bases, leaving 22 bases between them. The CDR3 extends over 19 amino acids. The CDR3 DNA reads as TGTGCCAGCAGCTATCGTCAGGGTTTTCGCCGTTCCTCCTACAATGAGCAGTTCTTC. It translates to CASSYRQGFRRSSYNEQFF.

The CDR3 here is CAWSPLLYNEQFF. CDR3 sequence (DNA): TGTGCCTGGAGTCCCCTCTTATACAATGAGCAGTTCTTC. The chain combines TRBV30 with TRBJ2-1; D unclear. Germline values: CDR1 GTSNPN, CDR2 SVGIG (reference sequence). There are 13 residues in the CDR3. Trimming took off 2 bases at V and 4 bases at J, with 9 bases between the two ends.

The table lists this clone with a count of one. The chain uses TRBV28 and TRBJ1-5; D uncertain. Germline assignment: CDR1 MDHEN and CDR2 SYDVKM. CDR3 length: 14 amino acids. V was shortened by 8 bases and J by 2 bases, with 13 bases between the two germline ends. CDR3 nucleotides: TGTGCCAGCGTATTTGACTGGCGCAATCAGCCCCAGCATTTT. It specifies CASVFDWRNQPQHF.

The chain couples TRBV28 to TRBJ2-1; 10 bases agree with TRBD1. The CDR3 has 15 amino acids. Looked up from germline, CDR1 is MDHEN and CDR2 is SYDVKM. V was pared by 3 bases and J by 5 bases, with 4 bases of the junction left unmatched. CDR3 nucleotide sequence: TGTGCCAGCAGTTTCACCGGGACAGGGGACAATGAGCAGTTCTTC. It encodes CASSFTGTGDNEQFF. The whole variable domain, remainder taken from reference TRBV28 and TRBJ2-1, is DVKVTQSSRYLVKRTGEKVFLECVQDMDHENMFWYRQDPGLGLRLIYFSYDVKMKEKGDIPEGYSVSREKKERFSLILESASTNQTSMYLCASSFTGTGDNEQFFGPGTRLTVL.

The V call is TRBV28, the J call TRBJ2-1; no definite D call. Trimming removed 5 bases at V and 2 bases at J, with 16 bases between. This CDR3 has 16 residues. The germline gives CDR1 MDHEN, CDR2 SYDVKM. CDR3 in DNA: TGTGCCAGCAGTAGGCCCGCGGAAAGTACCTACAATGAGCAGTTCTTC. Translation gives CASSRPAESTYNEQFF.

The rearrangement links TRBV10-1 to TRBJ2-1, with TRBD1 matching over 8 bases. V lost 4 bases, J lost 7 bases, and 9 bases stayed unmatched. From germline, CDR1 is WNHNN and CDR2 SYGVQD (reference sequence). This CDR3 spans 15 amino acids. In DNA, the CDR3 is TGCGCCAGCAGTGCAGGACAGGGACTTTGGAATGAGCAGTTCTTC. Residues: CASSAGQGLWNEQFF.

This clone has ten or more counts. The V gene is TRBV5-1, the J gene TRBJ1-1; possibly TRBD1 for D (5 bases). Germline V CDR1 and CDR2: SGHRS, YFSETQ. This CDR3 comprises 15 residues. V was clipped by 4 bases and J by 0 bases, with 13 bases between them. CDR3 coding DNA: TGCGCCAGCAGCCCGGTATCGGGGGTGAACACTGAAGCTTTCTTT. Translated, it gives CASSPVSGVNTEAFF.

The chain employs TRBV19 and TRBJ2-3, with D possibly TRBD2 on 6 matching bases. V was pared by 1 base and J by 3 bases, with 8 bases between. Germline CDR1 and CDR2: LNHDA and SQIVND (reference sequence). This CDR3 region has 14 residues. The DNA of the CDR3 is TGTGCCAGTAGTATAGTTCGGGGGACAGATACGCAGTATTTT. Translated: CASSIVRGTDTQYF.

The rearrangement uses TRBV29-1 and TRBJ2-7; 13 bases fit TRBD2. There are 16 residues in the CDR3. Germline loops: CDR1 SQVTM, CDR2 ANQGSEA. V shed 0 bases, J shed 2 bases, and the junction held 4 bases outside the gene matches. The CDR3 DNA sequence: TGCAGCGTTGAAGACGGGACTAGCGGGACAACCTACGAGCAGTACTTC. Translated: CSVEDGTSGTTYEQYF.

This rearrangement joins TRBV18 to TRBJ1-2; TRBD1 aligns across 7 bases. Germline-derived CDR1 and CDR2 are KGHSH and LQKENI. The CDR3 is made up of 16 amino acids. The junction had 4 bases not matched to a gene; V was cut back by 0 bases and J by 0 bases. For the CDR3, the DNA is TGTGCCAGCTCACCACCGGGGGACAGATCTAACTATGGCTACACCTTC. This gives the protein CASSPPGDRSNYGYTF.

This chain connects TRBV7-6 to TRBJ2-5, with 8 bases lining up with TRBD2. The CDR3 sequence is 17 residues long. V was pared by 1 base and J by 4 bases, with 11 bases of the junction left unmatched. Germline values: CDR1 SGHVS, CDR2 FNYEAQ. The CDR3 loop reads CASSLGPREGGGETQYF. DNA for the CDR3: TGTGCCAGCAGCTTAGGACCTCGGGAGGGTGGAGGAGAGACCCAGTACTTC.

The CDR3 region has the DNA TGTGCCAGCTGGGAGCGTATGGGAAACAATCAGCCCCAGCATTTT. Its translation: CASWERMGNNQPQHF. The chain is built from TRBV9 and TRBJ1-5; D gene ambiguous. The CDR3 runs 15 residues. CDR1 and CDR2 (germline): SGDLS, YYNGEE. V lost 7 bases and J 3 bases, leaving 17 bases between the germline ends.

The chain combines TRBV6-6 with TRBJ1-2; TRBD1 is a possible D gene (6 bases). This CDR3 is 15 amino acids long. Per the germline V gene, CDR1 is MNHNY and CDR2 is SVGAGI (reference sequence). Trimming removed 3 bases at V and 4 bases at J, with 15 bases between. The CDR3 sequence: CASSYHRDNGYGYTF. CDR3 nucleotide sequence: TGTGCCAGCAGTTATCACAGGGACAACGGCTATGGCTACACCTTC.